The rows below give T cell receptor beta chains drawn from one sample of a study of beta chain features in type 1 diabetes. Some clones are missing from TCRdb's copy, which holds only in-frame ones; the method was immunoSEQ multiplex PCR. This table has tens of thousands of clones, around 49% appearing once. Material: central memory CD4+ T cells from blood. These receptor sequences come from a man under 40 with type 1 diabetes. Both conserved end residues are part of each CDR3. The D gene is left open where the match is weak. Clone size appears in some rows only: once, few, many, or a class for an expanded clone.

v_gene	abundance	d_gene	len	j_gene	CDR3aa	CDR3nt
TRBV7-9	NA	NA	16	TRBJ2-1	CASSLRGQRGDNEQFF	TGTGCCAGCAGCTTACGGGGACAGAGGGGGGACAATGAGCAGTTCTTC
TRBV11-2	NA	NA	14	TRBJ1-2	CASSPGHAKALLAF	TGTGCCAGCAGCCCAGGACACGCAAAGGCTCTGTTAGCCTTC
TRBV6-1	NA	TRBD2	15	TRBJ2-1	CASRGGLAGGNEQFF	TGTGCCAGCAGGGGGGGACTAGCGGGAGGCAATGAGCAGTTCTTC
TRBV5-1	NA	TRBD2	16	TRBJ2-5	CASSLVGGRTQETQYF	TGCGCCAGCAGCTTGGTCGGCGGGAGAACCCAAGAGACCCAGTACTTC
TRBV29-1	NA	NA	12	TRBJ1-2	CSVERSQYGYTF	TGCAGCGTTGAAAGATCCCAGTATGGCTACACCTTC
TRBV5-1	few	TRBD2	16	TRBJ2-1	CASSLMPSGSYNEQFF	TGCGCCAGCAGCTTGATGCCTAGCGGATCCTACAATGAGCAGTTCTTC
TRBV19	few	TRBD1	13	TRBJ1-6	CASWDRDNSPLHF	TGTGCCAGTTGGGACAGAGATAATTCACCCCTCCACTTT
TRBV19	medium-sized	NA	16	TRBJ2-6	CASSTRRSSGANVLTF	TGTGCCAGTAGTACCCGACGGAGCTCTGGGGCCAACGTCCTGACTTTC
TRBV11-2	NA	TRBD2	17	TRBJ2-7	CASSGASGAGAAYEQYF	TGTGCCAGCAGCGGAGCCTCAGGAGCGGGAGCCGCATACGAGCAGTACTTC
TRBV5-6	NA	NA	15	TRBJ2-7	CASSRRQAAPYEQYF	TGTGCCAGCAGCAGAAGACAGGCCGCCCCCTACGAGCAGTACTTC
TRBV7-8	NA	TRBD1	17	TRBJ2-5	CASSLVGQGDPQETQYF	TGTGCCAGCAGCTTAGTGGGACAGGGCGATCCGCAAGAGACCCAGTACTTC
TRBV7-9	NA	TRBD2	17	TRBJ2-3	CASSSGLAGKGIDTQYF	TGTGCCAGCAGCTCGGGACTAGCGGGAAAAGGTATAGATACGCAGTATTTT
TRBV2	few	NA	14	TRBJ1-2	CASTQGWADYGYTF	TGTGCCAGCACTCAGGGTTGGGCGGACTATGGCTACACCTTC
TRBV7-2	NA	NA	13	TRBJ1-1	CASSPGGGTEAFF	TGTGCCAGCAGCCCCGGGGGAGGGACTGAAGCTTTCTTT
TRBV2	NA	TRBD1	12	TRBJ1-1	CAGGQRSTEAFF	TGTGCCGGGGGACAGCGGAGCACTGAAGCTTTCTTT
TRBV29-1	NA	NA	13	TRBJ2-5	CSGTQGGGETQYF	TGCAGCGGTACCCAGGGAGGAGGAGAGACCCAGTACTTC
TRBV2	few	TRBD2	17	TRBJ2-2	CASSPPSGGLMIGELFF	TGTGCCAGCTCCCCCCCTAGCGGGGGGCTAATGATCGGGGAGCTGTTTTTT
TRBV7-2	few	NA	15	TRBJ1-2	CASSLLSGENYGYTF	TGTGCCAGCAGCTTATTATCGGGGGAGAACTATGGCTACACCTTC
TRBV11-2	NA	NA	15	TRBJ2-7	CASSSLLGGSYEQYF	TGTGCCAGCAGCTCCCTCCTTGGTGGCAGCTACGAGCAGTACTTC
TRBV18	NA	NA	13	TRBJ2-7	CASSEDRHYEQYF	TGTGCCAGCTCAGAAGACAGGCATTACGAGCAGTACTTC
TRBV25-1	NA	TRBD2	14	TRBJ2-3	CASSARGGTDTQYF	TGTGCCAGCAGTGCCCGGGGGGGGACAGATACGCAGTATTTT
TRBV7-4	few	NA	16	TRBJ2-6	CASGLAFFSGANVLTF	TGTGCCAGCGGCCTAGCCTTTTTCTCTGGGGCCAACGTCCTGACTTTC
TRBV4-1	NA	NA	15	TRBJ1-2	CASSQHGRGGYGYTF	TGCGCCAGCAGCCAGCACGGTAGGGGAGGGTATGGCTACACCTTC
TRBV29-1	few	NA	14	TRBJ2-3	CSATYGAAGDTQYF	TGCAGCGCCACGTATGGGGCGGCTGGAGATACGCAGTATTTT
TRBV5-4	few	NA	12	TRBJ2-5	CACGGEQETQYF	TGTGCCTGCGGTGGCGAACAAGAGACCCAGTACTTC
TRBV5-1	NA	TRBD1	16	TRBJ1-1	CASSLASTGGWTEAFF	TGCGCCAGCAGCTTAGCTTCGACAGGGGGCTGGACTGAAGCTTTCTTT
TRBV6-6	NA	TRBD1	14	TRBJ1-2	CASRTGGANYGYTF	TGTGCCAGCAGAACAGGGGGAGCTAACTATGGCTACACCTTC
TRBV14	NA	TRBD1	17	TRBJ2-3	CASSPGQGRFRTDTQYF	TGTGCCAGCAGCCCAGGACAGGGGCGATTTCGCACAGATACGCAGTATTTT
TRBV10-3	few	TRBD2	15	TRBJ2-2	CASKPGLEGTGELFF	TGTGCCAGCAAGCCGGGACTAGAAGGAACCGGGGAGCTGTTTTTT
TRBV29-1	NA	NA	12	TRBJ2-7	CSVGRDIYEQYF	TGCAGCGTCGGCCGGGACATCTACGAGCAGTACTTC
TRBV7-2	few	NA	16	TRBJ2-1	CASSLPWQGLWYEQFF	TGTGCCAGCAGCCTCCCTTGGCAGGGCCTCTGGTATGAGCAGTTCTTC
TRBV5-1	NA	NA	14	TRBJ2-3	CASSLALPTDTQYF	TGCGCCAGCAGCTTGGCCCTACCCACAGATACGCAGTATTTT
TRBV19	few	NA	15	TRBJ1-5	CASKGLEVSNQPQHF	TGTGCCAGCAAGGGGTTGGAAGTTAGCAATCAGCCCCAGCATTTT
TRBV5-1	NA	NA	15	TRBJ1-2	CASSPTTTGAEGYTF	TGCGCCAGCAGCCCCACCACGACAGGAGCAGAGGGCTACACCTTC
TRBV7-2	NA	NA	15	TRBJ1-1	CASSPRGTVNTEAFF	TGTGCCAGCAGCCCACGGGGGACGGTGAACACTGAAGCTTTCTTT
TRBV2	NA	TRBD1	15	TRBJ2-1	CASSEGTGGYNEQFF	TGTGCCAGCAGTGAAGGGACAGGGGGCTACAATGAGCAGTTCTTC
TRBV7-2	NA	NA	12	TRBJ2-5	CASSLGGQTQYF	TGTGCCAGCAGCTTAGGGGGGCAGACCCAGTACTTC